The rows below give T cell receptor beta chains drawn from one sample of a study of blood T cell repertoires in COVID-19. Some clones are missing from TCRdb's copy, which holds only in-frame ones; the method was immunoSEQ multiplex PCR. The sample lists some 300,000 clones; about 87% were seen once. The sequenced sample consisted of peripheral blood. Receptors were obtained from a woman in her twenties or thirties who had recovered from COVID-19. The CDR3 runs from the conserved cysteine through the conserved F or W. The D gene is left open where the match is weak. Clone size is shown for a subset of rows, as once, few, many or a class of expanded clone.

v_call	d_call	j_call	clone_size	cdr3_aa	cdr3_nt
TRBV18	NA	TRBJ1-4	NA	CASSVRRNLNEKLFF	TGTGCCAGCTCGGTCAGGAGGAACTTGAATGAAAAACTGTTTTTT
TRBV12-3/TRBV12-4	NA	TRBJ1-2	NA	CASSFNQNYGYTF	TGTGCCAGCAGTTTTAATCAGAACTATGGCTACACCTTC
TRBV2	NA	TRBJ1-1	NA	CASSLYTEAFF	TGTGCCAGCAGTCTTTACACTGAAGCTTTCTTT
TRBV11-3	NA	TRBJ2-7	NA	CASSLGANYEQYF	TGTGCCAGCAGCTTGGGGGCCAACTACGAGCAGTACTTC
TRBV29-1	TRBD1	TRBJ2-1	NA	CSVERGQGVSEQFF	TGCAGCGTTGAAAGGGGCCAGGGGGTTAGTGAGCAGTTCTTC
TRBV27	TRBD1	TRBJ2-7	NA	CASSFGTAPYEQYF	TGTGCCAGCAGTTTCGGGACAGCGCCATACGAGCAGTACTTC
TRBV19	NA	TRBJ2-7	NA	CASSIATGQYEQYF	TGTGCCAGTAGTATAGCTACAGGGCAATACGAGCAGTACTTC
TRBV9	TRBD2	TRBJ2-5	NA	CASSRGGQETQYF	TGTGCCAGCAGTCGGGGGGGTCAAGAGACCCAGTACTTC
TRBV7-3	NA	TRBJ1-5	NA	CASSPDSGGCDQPQHF	TGTGCCAGCAGCCCCGACTCGGGAGGTTGCGATCAGCCCCAGCATTTT
TRBV28	TRBD1	TRBJ1-5	NA	CASSPWRGQTSNQPQHF	TGTGCCAGCAGTCCATGGAGGGGACAGACTAGCAATCAGCCCCAGCATTTT
TRBV3-1/TRBV3-2	TRBD2	TRBJ2-2	few	CASIREGTGELFF	TGTGCCAGCATCAGGGAGGGGACCGGGGAGCTGTTTTTT
TRBV18	TRBD1	TRBJ2-7	NA	CASSPGQANSYEQYF	TGTGCCAGCTCACCGGGACAGGCCAACTCCTACGAGCAGTACTTC
TRBV28	NA	TRBJ2-5	NA	CASSLGREETQYF	TGTGCCAGCAGTTTAGGCAGGGAAGAGACCCAGTACTTC
TRBV10-2	TRBD1	TRBJ2-7	NA	CASRKGTGGYYEQYF	TGCGCCAGCAGGAAAGGGACAGGGGGCTACTACGAGCAGTACTTC
TRBV29-1	NA	TRBJ1-1	NA	CSVELTAADTEAFF	TGCAGCGTTGAATTAACAGCAGCGGACACTGAAGCTTTCTTT
TRBV2	TRBD1	TRBJ2-5	NA	CASRNRDRDGVVTQYF	TGTGCCAGCAGGAACCGGGACAGGGATGGCGTTGTGACCCAGTACTTC
TRBV5-1	NA	TRBJ1-1	NA	CASSLVEQGNTEAFF	TGCGCCAGCAGCTTGGTAGAACAGGGAAACACTGAAGCTTTCTTT
TRBV4-3	NA	TRBJ2-7	NA	CASSPARDNHRKQYF	TGCGCCAGCAGCCCCGCCCGGGACAATCATCGGAAGCAGTACTTC
TRBV6-2/TRBV6-3	TRBD1	TRBJ2-6	NA	CASSSPGTGGNGANVLTF	TGTGCCAGCAGTTCGCCCGGGACAGGGGGCAATGGGGCCAACGTCCTGACTTTC
TRBV12-3/TRBV12-4	NA	TRBJ1-2	once	CASSFDSNYGYTF	TGTGCCAGCAGTTTCGACAGCAACTATGGCTACACCTTC